This T cell receptor (beta chain) was identified in a study of regulatory T cells in long-lasting Graves disease. As for the study in general: Those with persistent Graves' disease had received antithyroid drugs for over 5 years with positive TSH receptor antibodies.

Described time point: persistent/refractory GD, antithyroid drugs over 5 years with positive TRAb. Scientists built the TCR library using RNA that was extracted from PBMCs. Arm-PCR of CDR3 regions and iRepertoire HTBI primers were the basis on which TCR beta libraries were built. TCRdb used MiXCR to reprocess the multiplex PCR reads, holding one entry per CDR3 protein. Found here are about 430,000 distinct CDR3 sequences, around 23% of them singletons; the top ten hold around 15%. This clonotype has just one count. Its antigen is as yet unknown. Study-wide findings and caveats: Accuracy could have been hurt by small sample size. Newly diagnosed patients had higher TCR diversity than persistent Graves' patients did.

Germline trimming cut 5 bases from V and 8 bases from J; bases unmatched to any gene: 12. The CDR3 has 15 residues. From germline, CDR1 is SEHNR and CDR2 FQNEAQ (reference sequence). This sequence joins TRBV7-9 and TRBJ2-1; 7 bases agree with TRBD2. The source of this sequence is a female donor with Graves disease. The source material was peripheral blood mononuclear cells (PBMCs), sampled when the disease was refractory, from a patient treated with antithyroid drugs. The CDR3 nucleotides are TGTGCCAGCAGCCCCCCCGGACTAGGTAGGGATGAGCAGTTCTTC. Its translation is CASSPPGLGRDEQFF.